Following are 9 T cell receptor beta chains from one sample sequenced in a study of cytotoxic CD8 clonotypes in ibrutinib-treated CLL (dated by TCRdb to the early 2020s). The library was prepared using the immunoSEQ multiplex PCR assay. Not all clones reach the TCRdb copy of this immuneACCESS table, which keeps in-frame sequences only. Checked studies attribute under half of the gap to unresolved V genes and leave the rest unexplained. The sample yields approximately 57,000 clones; approximately 60% were counted once. The ten biggest clones cover roughly 22% of the sample. The sample's time point label, in plain terms: roughly 2 years on ibrutinib. The sequenced sample was PBMCs, obtained after 24 months of ibrutinib treatment. These receptors were obtained from a human donor with chronic lymphocytic leukemia.

V usage is TRBV5-1 and J usage is TRBJ2-1, with no clear D. The CDR3 is made up of 15 amino acids. The germline V and J ends were trimmed by 0 bases and 0 bases, with 7 bases remaining between them. The germline V gene has CDR1 SGHRS and CDR2 YFSETQ. The CDR3 bases are TGCGCCAGCAGCTTGGCACTTGGCTCCTACAATGAGCAGTTCTTC. Its protein product is CASSLALGSYNEQFF. The full variable domain, in which reference TRBV5-1 and TRBJ2-1 provide the parts outside the CDR3, is KAGVTQTPRYLIKTRGQQVTLSCSPISGHRSVSWYQQTPGQGLQFLFEYFSETQRNKGNFPGRFSGRQFSNSRSEMNVSTLELGDSALYLCASSLALGSYNEQFFGPGTRLTVL.

Ten or more counts support this clone. In DNA form, the CDR3 reads TGCGCCAGCAGTGAAAACTTTGGGACCGGGGAGCTGTTTTTT. This encodes CASSENFGTGELFF. The V gene is TRBV10-1, the J gene TRBJ2-2; D not resolved. The CDR3 covers 14 residues. Trimming removed 3 bases from V and 5 bases from J, with 10 bases in between. Germline V CDR1 and CDR2: WNHNN, SYGVQD (reference sequence).

The chain combines TRBV7-9 with TRBJ1-2; a possible D gene is TRBD1 (6 bases). Trimming took 0 bases from V and 5 from J, leaving 16 bases between them. Germline V CDR1 and CDR2: SEHNR, FQNEAQ (reference sequence). CDR3 length: 16 amino acids. The CDR3 DNA is TGTGCCAGCAGCTTAGCGCAGGGGCCTACAAAGTATGGCTACACCTTC. This codes for CASSLAQGPTKYGYTF.

This clone was seen more than once but under ten times. This chain links TRBV6-1 with TRBJ2-7; maybe TRBD2 (6 bases). The CDR3 contains 15 residues. Per germline, CDR1 MNHNS and CDR2 SASEGT. The V end was cut by 7 bases, the J end by 6 bases, with 22 bases between. As DNA, the CDR3 is TGTGCCAGCAAGGAACGTATCGGGGGATTGAGCGAGCAGTACGTC. Translating it yields CASKERIGGLSEQYV.

The chain employs TRBV7-8 and TRBJ1-2; D gene unclear. This CDR3 is 14 amino acids long. V was trimmed by 2 bases and J by 6 bases, leaving 13 bases between them. The germline CDR1 and CDR2 sequences are SGHVS and FQNEAQ. The CDR3 here is CASSLFVESDGYTF. As DNA, the CDR3 is TGTGCCAGCAGCTTATTCGTCGAAAGTGATGGCTACACCTTC.

This clone was counted between two and nine times. The CDR3 is CASSSRVTGSFNEQYF. CDR3 nucleotides: TGTGCCAGCAGCTCCCGGGTGACAGGGTCGTTTAACGAGCAGTACTTC. The J gene is TRBJ2-7, the V gene TRBV7-8, with 7 bases matching TRBD1. Trimming removed 4 bases from V and 5 bases from J; junction bases left unmatched: 14. Per germline, CDR1 SGHVS and CDR2 FQNEAQ. The CDR3 has 16 residues.

The chain uses TRBV5-1 and TRBJ2-3, with no clear D. Trimming took off 2 bases at V and 2 bases at J, with 12 bases between the two ends. Germline loops: CDR1 SGHRS, CDR2 YFSETQ. This CDR3 contains 15 residues. The chain's CDR3 is CASSLRQSPTDTQYF. The CDR3, as DNA: TGCGCCAGCAGCTTACGTCAATCGCCCACAGATACGCAGTATTTT.

This chain links TRBV7-2 with TRBJ1-1, with TRBD1 matching 8 bases. The trim removed 6 bases at V and 4 bases at J, leaving 4 bases unmatched. The CDR3 covers 13 residues. Germline CDR1 is SGHTA and CDR2 is FQGNSA. Here the CDR3 reads CASREQGGTEAFF. The CDR3 coding sequence is TGTGCCAGCAGGGAACAGGGGGGCACTGAAGCTTTCTTT.

This clone is labeled as medium-sized. J is TRBJ2-7 and V is TRBV25-1; 7 bases are a match to TRBD1. The CDR3 length is 13 residues. After removal of 6 bases from V and 7 bases from J, the junction contained 9 bases not matched to a gene. Per the germline V gene, CDR1 is MGHDK and CDR2 is SYGVNS. The CDR3 region is CASRESTGTEQYF. CDR3 sequence (DNA): TGTGCCAGCAGGGAGTCGACAGGGACGGAGCAGTACTTC.